The source of this T cell receptor (beta chain) is a study of cytomegalovirus exposure and HLA in healthy donors. The CDR3 is 14 amino acids. Germline CDR1 LGHNA, CDR2 YSLEER. Deletions cut 0 bases from V and 7 bases from J, with 12 bases between. The PCR ran on 60 Vbeta and 13 Jbeta primers. Repertoires were generated with immunoSEQ multiplex PCR, while TCRdb's copy carries only in-frame clones and drops some. This repertoire shows roughly 130,000 clones, roughly 82% found once; its top ten account for roughly 10%. The source material was PBMCs. This chain connects TRBV4-3 to TRBJ1-2; the D is unclear. The source of this sequence is a male donor in good health and CMV-seropositive. The CDR3 bases are TGCGCCAGCAGCCAAGACACGAACCGGGTTGGCTACACCTTC. Translated: CASSQDTNRVGYTF.